The present T cell receptor (beta chain) was sequenced within a study of CD8+ T cells in alopecia areata. Study overall: It was 6 to 18 months of tofacitinib, and then there were 6 months off drug.

Study outcomes and limitations: Sequencing of scalp samples also includes resident alphabeta T cells from normal skin. Against the mouse data, patients shared TCRs less clearly, possibly for HLA reasons.

Cell sorting on a FACSAria was used to separate CD4+ and CD8+ T cells from the PBMCs. RNA was extracted and reverse transcribed into cDNA as the sequencing template. Libraries were prepared by immunoSEQ multiplex PCR; TCRdb keeps only in-frame clonotypes and omits some of them. Of approximately 57,000 clones in the sample, 95% to 97% were seen once. To note about this clone: Its antigen is undetermined.

CDR1 MNHEY and CDR2 SMNVEV come from the germline V gene (reference sequence). Germline trimming cut 4 bases from V and 2 bases from J; bases unmatched to any gene: 4. This CDR3 region has 16 residues. Sample: CD8+ T cells sorted from blood, taken at week 0. V usage is TRBV27 and J usage is TRBJ2-5, with 13 bases matching TRBD2. The source is a human donor with alopecia areata. The CDR3 DNA follows: TGTGCCAGCAGTTCCAGGACTAGCGGGGGACAAGAGACCCAGTACTTC. Protein sequence: CASSSRTSGGQETQYF.